This T cell receptor (beta chain) was recorded in a study of T cell repertoires in cytomegalovirus infection. Study results and limitations: Dominating the ex vivo response were TCR beta clonotypes that were CMV-specific and HLA-C-restricted.

MiXCR, run by TCRdb on the reads, gives a single entry per CDR3 protein. Of around 750,000 distinct CDR3 sequences listed, around a third were seen once; the top ten hold over 10%. V lost 5 bases and J lost 5; bases outside the gene matches: 10. CDR1 SGHVS and CDR2 FNYEAQ come from the germline V gene. This CDR3 has 17 amino acids. Only a few counts were recorded for this clonotype. Its antigen is undetermined. This receptor was obtained from a human donor in good health (CMV status not recorded). Some clones in this sample may be carry-over from other donors' samples. The sequencing used cultured CD8+ T cells from PBMCs, collected from culture after CMV antigen stimulation. The chain links TRBV7-6 to TRBJ2-3, with TRBD2 identical over 13 bases. The CDR3 region is CASSHLGLAGVGDTQYF. CDR3 DNA: TGTGCCAGCAGCCACCTTGGACTAGCGGGGGTGGGAGATACGCAGTATTTT.